This T cell receptor (beta chain) was retrieved from a study of long-term antiretroviral therapy in people with HIV. Overall study: Collection of the earliest samples took place about a decade ahead of the 2015 immediate-ART recommendation. General study findings and limits: The clones with expansion before ART were dominant in the repertoire at all time points. HIV repertoires spanned tighter CDR3 length ranges than controls did.

At least one PBMC sample before ART and at least two after were required. With regard to this clone: Its antigen remains unidentified.

At survey level, the immunoSEQ assay was run in its v3.0 version. Measured with immunoSEQ multiplex PCR; TCRdb has only the in-frame clones, and not every one. This sample has about 35,000 clones, with 70% to 90% found just once. Per the germline V gene, CDR1 is SGHTA and CDR2 is FQGNSA. V lost 5 bases and J 1 base, leaving 14 bases between the germline ends. The CDR3 has 15 amino acids. This clonotype was sampled from a man younger than 30 with HIV. The chain uses TRBV7-2 and TRBJ1-1; tentatively, D is TRBD1 (6 bases). The sample here was unsorted PBMCs, taken 2.2 years after starting antiretroviral therapy. The CDR3 sequence is CASSEPGQTNTEAFF. The CDR3 DNA is TGTGCCAGCAGCGAACCGGGACAAACGAACACTGAAGCTTTCTTT.